One and the same sample provided the 27 T cell receptor beta chains below, sequenced in a study of OX40 agonist ivuxolimab in advanced cancers. Clones were read by immunoSEQ multiplex PCR, and TCRdb kept only the in-frame ones, dropping some. The sample has approximately 80,000 clones, more than 70% seen once; the top ten hold approximately 0.2%. Sample: CD4+ or CD8+ T cells sorted from blood, taken in a trial of the OX40 agonist ivuxolimab. Receptors were obtained from an adult with an advanced solid tumor such as melanoma, head and neck, liver or kidney cancer.

The count of this clone is one. The V and J genes are TRBV14 and TRBJ2-1; 7 bases fit TRBD2. Germline CDR1 reads SGHDN; CDR2 reads FVKESK. The CDR3 loop spans 17 amino acids. The V segment lost 0 bases and the J segment 5 bases; nucleotides outside the gene matches: 10. CDR3 in DNA: TGTGCCAGCAGCCAAGATAAGAGAAAGCGGGGAAACAATGAGCAGTTCTTC. It codes for CASSQDKRKRGNNEQFF.

The chain carries TRBV6-5 and TRBJ2-1; 11 nucleotides agree with TRBD2. The CDR3 loop spans 15 amino acids. Germline assignment: CDR1 MNHEY and CDR2 SVGAGI. V shed 6 bases, J shed 2 bases, and the junction held 3 bases outside the gene matches. This CDR3 reads CASRASGGPYNEQFF. CDR3 sequence (DNA): TGTGCCAGCAGGGCTAGCGGGGGGCCCTACAATGAGCAGTTCTTC.

CDR3 in amino acids: CASSKESLTGVYSNQPQHF. CDR3 nucleotide sequence: TGTGCCAGCAGCAAAGAGAGCTTGACAGGGGTGTATAGCAATCAGCCCCAGCATTTT. V is TRBV7-9 and J is TRBJ1-5; 8 bases line up with TRBD1. V shed 5 bases and J 0 bases; nucleotides not matched to a gene: 15. CDR3 length equals 19 residues. The germline gives CDR1 SEHNR, CDR2 FQNEAQ (reference sequence).

The chain couples TRBV6-1 to TRBJ2-6; TRBD1 matches at 8 bases. V trimming: 0 bases; J trimming: 0 bases; junction bases outside the gene matches: 13. The CDR3 is 21 residues long. Germline V lookup: CDR1 MNHNS, CDR2 SASEGT. The DNA for the CDR3 is TGTGCCAGCAGTGAAGCTGTAGGACAGGGATTTAGAGTCTCTGGGGCCAACGTCCTGACTTTC. This gives the protein CASSEAVGQGFRVSGANVLTF.

About this clone: Other DNA sequences of this sample code for an identical CDR3. This chain joins TRBV19 and TRBJ2-7; D may be TRBD1 (6 bases). The CDR3 loop spans 14 amino acids. Looked up from germline, CDR1 is LNHDA and CDR2 is SQIVND (reference sequence). V dropped 3 bases and J dropped 2 bases, with 11 bases sitting between them. CDR3 loop: CASSMGRGAYEQYF. DNA of the CDR3: TGTGCCAGTAGTATGGGCAGGGGAGCCTACGAGCAGTACTTC.

V and J are TRBV28 and TRBJ2-7, with D perhaps TRBD2 (6 bases). Germline assignment: CDR1 MDHEN and CDR2 SYDVKM. The CDR3 is 15 residues long. The germline V and J ends were trimmed by 2 bases and 3 bases, with 14 bases remaining between them. The CDR3 coding sequence is TGTGCCAGCAGTTTAATGGGGAGGACAAACTACGAGCAGTACTTC. Its translation is CASSLMGRTNYEQYF.

The chain has TRBV11-2 and TRBJ2-7; 13 nucleotides match TRBD2. Trimming at V came to 5 bases and at J to 0 bases, leaving 7 bases not matched to a gene. The CDR3 contains 17 residues. In germline, CDR1 is SGHAT, CDR2 FQNNGV. The CDR3 DNA sequence: TGTGCCAGCAGCCTGACTAGCGGGAGGCTTAGCTCCTACGAGCAGTACTTC. This gives the protein CASSLTSGRLSSYEQYF.

This chain connects TRBV5-1 to TRBJ1-2; no reliable D call. Trimming took 4 bases from V and 3 from J, leaving 13 bases between them. This CDR3 is built from 14 residues. Germline CDR1 reads SGHRS; CDR2 reads YFSETQ. The DNA for the CDR3 is TGCGCCAGCAGCCCCTGGAGGGATCACTATGGCTACACCTTC. Encoded protein: CASSPWRDHYGYTF.

This clone was counted only a few times. The chain combines TRBV19 with TRBJ2-2; D is unclear. Trimming stripped 3 bases from V and 0 bases from J, with 8 bases between. The CDR3 has 15 amino acids. Germline-derived CDR1 and CDR2 are LNHDA and SQIVND (reference sequence). The CDR3 bases are TGTGCCAGTAGTATGGGCCCCGCGAACACCGGGGAGCTGTTTTTT. It encodes CASSMGPANTGELFF.

The chain uses TRBV28 and TRBJ1-2, with D uncertain. Germline CDR1 and CDR2: MDHEN and SYDVKM. This CDR3 is 12 amino acids long. Trimming cost V 6 bases and J 8 bases, with 13 bases left between them. In nucleotides, the CDR3 is TGTGCCAGCAGCCCGACAATGTACGGCTACACCTTC. Translation: CASSPTMYGYTF.

The V call is TRBV25-1, the J call TRBJ2-2, with 11 bases lining up with TRBD2. Germline V gives CDR1 MGHDK, CDR2 SYGVNS. The CDR3 consists of 17 residues. The V gene end was trimmed by 4 bases and the J gene end by 7 bases; junction bases not matched to a gene: 11. The CDR3 sequence is CASSVFSGGAMSGELFF. The CDR3 DNA sequence: TGTGCCAGCAGTGTCTTTAGCGGGGGGGCCATGAGCGGGGAGCTGTTTTTT.

The chain links TRBV5-1 to TRBJ1-6, with 7 bases matching TRBD1. This CDR3 comprises 14 residues. The trim removed 2 bases at V and 6 bases at J, leaving 2 bases unmatched. The germline CDR1 and CDR2 sequences are SGHRS and YFSETQ. The CDR3: CASSFRDSNSPLHF. Here the CDR3 DNA reads TGCGCCAGCAGCTTCCGGGACAGTAATTCACCCCTCCACTTT.

The chain couples TRBV19 to TRBJ2-7; perhaps TRBD1 as D (5 bases). Per the germline V gene, CDR1 is LNHDA and CDR2 is SQIVND (reference sequence). The CDR3 has 14 residues. The V and J ends lost 10 bases and 1 base respectively, with 17 bases between them. For the CDR3, the DNA is TGTGCCACACGTGTTCTGGCAGGGTCCTACGAGCAGTACTTC. This translates into CATRVLAGSYEQYF. Full variable domain (remainder filled in from reference TRBV19 and TRBJ2-7): DGGITQSPKYLFRKEGQNVTLSCEQNLNHDAMYWYRQDPGQGLRLIYYSQIVNDFQKGDIAEGYSVSREKKESFPLTVTSAQKNPTAFYLCATRVLAGSYEQYFGPGTRLTVT.

The J gene is TRBJ2-1, the V gene TRBV18; the match to TRBD2 covers 10 bases. Unmatched junction bases numbered 7, after V lost 3 bases and J lost 8 bases. Germline CDR1 is KGHSH and CDR2 is LQKENI. CDR3 size: 15 residues. CDR3 DNA: TGTGCCAGCTCACCGTCGTTAGCGGGGGGAGATGAGCAGTTCTTC. Translating it yields CASSPSLAGGDEQFF.

V usage is TRBV27 and J usage is TRBJ1-1; 11 nucleotides match TRBD1. The CDR3 is 14 residues long. CDR1 and CDR2 (germline): MNHEY, SMNVEV (reference sequence). Trimming at V came to 5 bases and at J to 4 bases, leaving 3 bases not matched to a gene. CDR3: CASSLGTGGTEAFF. CDR3 sequence (DNA): TGTGCCAGCAGTCTCGGGACAGGGGGCACTGAAGCTTTCTTT.

The chain is built from TRBV6-5 and TRBJ2-3; 11 bases are shared with TRBD2. Germline-derived CDR1 and CDR2 are MNHEY and SVGAGI. With V trimmed by 7 bases and J by 2 bases, 5 bases remained unmatched. The length of the CDR3 is 15 residues. CDR3 bases: TGTGCCAGCACCCAACTAGCGGGGGTCACAGATACGCAGTATTTT. It specifies CASTQLAGVTDTQYF.

The CDR3: CASRLSGQGYEQYF. CDR3 DNA sequence: TGTGCCAGCCGACTCTCGGGACAGGGCTACGAGCAGTACTTC. This chain connects TRBV28 to TRBJ2-7; 9 nucleotides agree with TRBD1. Germline lookup yields CDR1 MDHEN and CDR2 SYDVKM. The CDR3 has 14 residues. V dropped 8 bases and J dropped 3; count of bases not matched to a gene: 8. The full variable domain, in which reference TRBV28 and TRBJ2-7 provide the parts outside the CDR3, is DVKVTQSSRYLVKRTGEKVFLECVQDMDHENMFWYRQDPGLGLRLIYFSYDVKMKEKGDIPEGYSVSREKKERFSLILESASTNQTSMYLCASRLSGQGYEQYFGPGTRLTVT.

The genes are TRBV5-4 and TRBJ2-1; D unresolved. Trimming removed 0 bases at V and 5 bases at J, with 6 bases between. CDR3 length equals 13 residues. Germline assignment: CDR1 SGHNT and CDR2 YYREEE (reference sequence). The CDR3 is CASSLVWDNEQFF. For the CDR3, the DNA is TGTGCCAGCAGCTTGGTGTGGGACAATGAGCAGTTCTTC.

The chain combines TRBV5-4 with TRBJ2-2; no definite D call. The germline V and J ends were trimmed by 0 bases and 6 bases, with 12 bases remaining between them. Germline assignment: CDR1 SGHNT and CDR2 YYREEE (reference sequence). The CDR3 has 15 amino acids. The DNA for the CDR3 is TGTGCCAGCAGCTTGGGGGTCCTGGGTTCCGGGGAGCTGTTTTTT. Protein sequence: CASSLGVLGSGELFF.

This sequence joins TRBV30 and TRBJ1-3; D perhaps matches TRBD1 (5 bases). This CDR3 spans 14 amino acids. V was clipped by 1 base and J by 0 bases, with 7 bases between them. Germline loops: CDR1 GTSNPN, CDR2 SVGIG (reference sequence). The DNA for the CDR3 is TGTGCCTGGAGTGACGGGGCCTCTGGAAACACCATATATTTT. Translated, it gives CAWSDGASGNTIYF.

The CDR3 sequence: CASSSRVPAKNIQYF. The CDR3 nucleotides are TGTGCCAGTAGTAGCCGGGTCCCAGCCAAAAACATTCAGTACTTC. This chain connects TRBV19 to TRBJ2-4; no clear D. In germline, CDR1 is LNHDA, CDR2 SQIVND (reference sequence). Trimming removed 4 bases from V and 0 bases from J, with 10 bases in between. This CDR3 comprises 15 residues.

This clone occurred a few times. This CDR3 is also generated by other DNA sequences in the sample. CDR3 residues: CASSLDGGGYNEQFF. Written as DNA, the CDR3 is TGTGCCAGCAGCTTAGATGGGGGGGGCTACAATGAGCAGTTCTTC. This chain links TRBV11-2 with TRBJ2-1; TRBD2 agrees at 7 bases. The germline CDR1 and CDR2 sequences are SGHAT and FQNNGV. The junction had 2 bases not matched to a gene; V was cut back by 0 bases and J by 3 bases. The length of the CDR3 is 15 residues.

The rearrangement joins TRBV19 to TRBJ2-3, with 7 bases matching TRBD1. This CDR3 region has 14 residues. Germline CDR1 LNHDA, CDR2 SQIVND (reference sequence). After removal of 6 bases from V and 2 bases from J, the junction contained 5 bases not matched to a gene. The CDR3 DNA sequence: TGTGCCAGTAGGGCAGGGGGTTACACAGATACGCAGTATTTT. Protein: CASRAGGYTDTQYF.

The count of this clone is one. This chain connects TRBV5-6 to TRBJ2-1, with 7 bases that match TRBD2. The CDR3 consists of 16 residues. J lost 0 bases, V lost 0 bases, and 3 bases had no gene match. Germline V gives CDR1 SGHDT, CDR2 YYEEEE. CDR3 in amino acids: CASSLEAGSSYNEQFF. CDR3 DNA sequence: TGTGCCAGCAGCTTGGAAGCGGGGTCCTCCTACAATGAGCAGTTCTTC.

This clone came up once. CDR3 DNA: TGTGCCAGCAGCATCCCTCAGGCAGGGCGGTGGGAGACCCAGTACTTC. Translated, it gives CASSIPQAGRWETQYF. The V gene is TRBV11-2, the J gene TRBJ2-5, with a weak D call TRBD1 (5 bases). V shed 5 bases and J shed 5 bases, with 21 bases lying between them. Germline values: CDR1 SGHAT, CDR2 FQNNGV. There are 16 residues in the CDR3.

V gene TRBV5-1 combines with J gene TRBJ2-2; 7 bases are a match to TRBD1. Trimming took 2 bases from V and 6 from J; bases not matched to a gene: 4. Germline loops: CDR1 SGHRS, CDR2 YFSETQ. CDR3 length equals 14 residues. This chain's CDR3 is CASSFKGASGELFF. The CDR3 nucleotides are TGCGCCAGCAGCTTTAAGGGGGCATCCGGGGAGCTGTTTTTT.

The chain recombines TRBV5-5 with TRBJ1-1; TRBD1 aligns across 9 bases. Germline V gene sequence: CDR1 SGHKS, CDR2 YYEKEE (reference sequence). The length of the CDR3 is 15 residues. V lost 4 bases and J lost 3; bases outside the gene matches: 7. DNA of the CDR3: TGTGCCAGCAGCGGGGACAGGGAACGGGACACTGAAGCTTTCTTT. Residues: CASSGDRERDTEAFF. Based on the CDR3 plus reference TRBV5-5 and TRBJ1-1, the full variable domain is DAGVTQSPTHLIKTRGQQVTLRCSPISGHKSVSWYQQVLGQGPQFIFQYYEKEERGRGNFPDRFSARQFPNYSSELNVNALLLGDSALYLCASSGDRERDTEAFFGQGTRLTVV.